This T cell receptor (beta chain) came from a study of blood T cells in healthy people across ages. Study-level background: Template switching captured about one barcoded beta molecule per two T cells. Study conclusions and caveats: Age brought a roughly linear fall in TCR beta diversity measured per million T cells.

Total RNA was extracted at no less than 5.5 micrograms per sample. In this sample, this clonotype turned up a few times. Its target is unknown. Primers used in a second PCR of about 6 to 11 cycles were a sample-barcoded 5' primer and a J-beta primer mix. One entry per CDR3 protein, called by TCRdb with MiXCR from the 5' RACE reads. This sample carries more than 550,000 distinct CDR3 sequences, approximately 21% of them seen once, and the ten largest clones take 22%. V gave up 0 bases and J gave up 2 bases; unmatched junction bases: 3. CDR1 SQVTM and CDR2 ANQGSEA come from the germline V gene. The CDR3 has 15 amino acids.

This clonotype was obtained from a man aged 70-80 years in good health. Sequenced input: blood. The chain carries TRBV29-1 and TRBJ2-1, with 8 nucleotides matching TRBD2. In DNA, the CDR3 is TGCAGCGTTGAAGAACACGGGAGGGCCTACAATGAGCAGTTCTTC. Its protein product is CSVEEHGRAYNEQFF.